Each of the 19 T cell receptor beta chains below was sequenced from the same sample in a study of shared clonotypes between healthy human individuals. Repertoires were generated with immunoSEQ multiplex PCR, while TCRdb's copy carries only in-frame clones and drops some. The sample consists of under 1,100,000 clones, 75% to 85% of them appearing once. Sequencing was performed on memory CD4+ T cells from PBMCs. Subset denoted: CD45RA-negative fraction. The source is a man aged 18 to 35 in good health. Some clones in this sample may be carry-over from other donors' samples.

Regarding this clone: The sample carries other DNA sequences with the same CDR3. The chain joins TRBV11-3 to TRBJ2-1; TRBD2 aligns across 8 bases. The CDR3 is made up of 15 amino acids. From germline, CDR1 is SGHNT and CDR2 YENEEA. After removal of 1 base from V and 3 bases from J, the junction contained 2 bases not matched to a gene. The CDR3 sequence is CASSLAGLDYNEQFF. CDR3 in DNA: TGTGCCAGCAGCTTAGCGGGACTAGACTACAATGAGCAGTTCTTC.

Only a few counts were recorded for this clone. The gene calls are TRBV2 and TRBJ1-1; tentative D call: TRBD1 (5 bases). V was cut by 9 bases and J by 3 bases, with 11 bases left in between. Germline values: CDR1 SNHLY, CDR2 FYNNEI. This CDR3 has 12 amino acids. This chain's CDR3 is CASHRDDTEAFF. The DNA of the CDR3 is TGTGCCAGTCACCGGGACGACACTGAAGCTTTCTTT.

The chain is built from TRBV27 and TRBJ2-7; D not resolved. The length of the CDR3 is 13 residues. From germline, CDR1 is MNHEY and CDR2 SMNVEV (reference sequence). Trimming stripped 4 bases from V and 5 bases from J, with 12 bases between. The CDR3 region is CASSSLLFHEQYF. The CDR3 DNA reads TGTGCCAGCAGTTCCCTCCTCTTTCACGAGCAGTACTTC.

This chain joins TRBV4-3 and TRBJ2-1; D is unclear. The CDR3 contains 13 residues. With 0 bases removed from V and 6 bases from J, the gap between germline ends came to 6 bases. Germline V gives CDR1 LGHNA, CDR2 YSLEER. CDR3 loop: CASSQEWSNEQFF. In DNA form, the CDR3 reads TGCGCCAGCAGCCAAGAGTGGAGCAATGAGCAGTTCTTC.

The rearrangement uses TRBV5-4 and TRBJ1-2; tentatively, D is TRBD1 (5 bases). The CDR3 contains 13 residues. Trimming cost V 4 bases and J 5 bases, with 12 bases left between them. Germline CDR1 and CDR2: SGHNT and YYREEE (reference sequence). The CDR3 DNA sequence: TGTGCCAGCAGCCGCGGGACGGAATATGGCTACACCTTC. Its protein product is CASSRGTEYGYTF.

The rearrangement uses TRBV9 and TRBJ1-2; TRBD1 is a possible D gene (6 bases). Germline lookup yields CDR1 SGDLS and CDR2 YYNGEE. The CDR3 loop spans 13 amino acids. The germline V and J ends were trimmed by 3 bases and 6 bases, with 12 bases remaining between them. CDR3 in DNA: TGTGCCAGCAGCGAAAGGACAGCAGATGGCTACACCTTC. Residues: CASSERTADGYTF.

The chain is built from TRBV7-2 and TRBJ2-7; 9 nucleotides line up with TRBD1. The V segment lost 3 bases and the J segment 2 bases; nucleotides outside the gene matches: 5. Germline V gene data show CDR1 as SGHTA and CDR2 as FQGNSA. This CDR3 contains 15 residues. In nucleotides, the CDR3 is TGTGCCAGCAGCTTCAAACAGGGGGCTGCCTACGAGCAGTACTTC. It encodes CASSFKQGAAYEQYF.

This chain connects TRBV10-2 to TRBJ2-7; D may be TRBD2 (5 bases). This CDR3 spans 14 amino acids. From germline, CDR1 is WSHSY and CDR2 SAAADI. The V end was cut by 0 bases, the J end by 9 bases, with 15 bases between. The CDR3 nucleotides are TGCGCCAGCAGTGAGTCTGGCCGGGGAAGGGCGCAGTACTTC. Its protein is CASSESGRGRAQYF.

The genes are TRBV28 and TRBJ2-3, with D unclear. Germline V gene sequence: CDR1 MDHEN, CDR2 SYDVKM. This CDR3 contains 15 residues. V gave up 1 base and J gave up 4 bases, with 12 bases separating them. The CDR3 DNA reads TGTGCCAGCAGTTTATTTGCGGTCGGACCAGATACGCAGTATTTT. It is translated as CASSLFAVGPDTQYF.

This clone was picked up a small number of times. The V and J genes are TRBV11-1 and TRBJ1-1; the D gene is possibly TRBD1 (5 bases). Trimming cost V 3 bases and J 5 bases, with 13 bases left between them. Germline-derived CDR1 and CDR2 are SGHAT and FQDESV (reference sequence). The CDR3 loop spans 14 amino acids. CDR3 in amino acids: CASSFGAGGTEAFF. CDR3 bases: TGTGCCAGCAGCTTCGGGGCAGGAGGGACTGAAGCTTTCTTT.

The genes are TRBV7-2 and TRBJ2-3, with D possibly TRBD2 on 6 matching bases. Trimming removed 1 base at V and 0 bases at J, with 11 bases between. Per the germline V gene, CDR1 is SGHTA and CDR2 is FQGNSA. This CDR3 is built from 16 residues. CDR3 protein: CASSLVSGTSTDTQYF. The CDR3 DNA follows: TGTGCCAGCAGCTTAGTGTCAGGGACTAGCACAGATACGCAGTATTTT. The variable domain in full, with the rest retrieved from reference TRBV7-2 and TRBJ2-3, is GAGVSQSPSNKVTEKGKDVELRCDPISGHTALYWYRQSLGQGLEFLIYFQGNSAPDKSGLPSDRFSAERTGGSVSTLTIQRTQQEDSAVYLCASSLVSGTSTDTQYFGPGTRLTVL.

V is TRBV10-2 and J is TRBJ1-2; possible D gene TRBD1, 5 bases. V gave up 6 bases and J gave up 0 bases, with 11 bases separating them. The germline V gene has CDR1 WSHSY and CDR2 SAAADI. The CDR3 is 14 residues long. CDR3 in amino acids: CASSPGRSNYGYTF. In DNA form, the CDR3 reads TGCGCCAGCAGCCCAGGGCGCTCTAACTATGGCTACACCTTC.

This clone appeared a few times. A junction end diverges from the germline sequence, so it may reflect a read error. This chain links TRBV5-1 with TRBJ1-1, with D maybe TRBD1 (6 bases). Germline V gene sequence: CDR1 SGHRS, CDR2 YFSETQ. The CDR3 consists of 14 residues. The CDR3 DNA reads as TGCGCCAGCAGTTTGGACAGCTCGAACACTGAAGCTTTCTTT. Translated, it gives CASSLDSSNTEAFF.

The V call is TRBV20-1, the J call TRBJ2-3, with a possible D match to TRBD1 (6 bases). The CDR3 loop spans 11 amino acids. V shed 5 bases and J shed 5 bases, with 8 bases lying between them. CDR1 and CDR2 from the germline V gene are DFQATT and SNEGSKA (reference sequence). The DNA of the CDR3 is TGCAGTGCTGCACAGGGAGATACGCAGTATTTT. Its protein is CSAAQGDTQYF.

The chain employs TRBV6-8 and TRBJ2-7; D is uncertain. V lost 0 bases to trimming and J lost 2 bases, with 11 bases between them. The CDR3 has 15 amino acids. Germline CDR1 and CDR2: MNHGY and SAAAGT. This CDR3 is CASSYSHRPTYEQYF. The CDR3 region has the DNA TGTGCCAGCAGTTACTCACACCGCCCAACCTACGAGCAGTACTTC.

This clone was seen repeatedly, ten times or more. The chain has TRBV5-1 and TRBJ2-1, with TRBD2 identical over 7 bases. V lost 0 bases to trimming and J lost 6 bases; unmatched junction nucleotides: 9. CDR1 SGHRS and CDR2 YFSETQ come from the germline V gene. This CDR3 region has 16 residues. The DNA for the CDR3 is TGCGCCAGCAGCTTGGTTTCGGGAGGAAGAGGCAATGAGCAGTTCTTC. Translation: CASSLVSGGRGNEQFF.

This clone was seen a few times. The V gene is TRBV7-9, the J gene TRBJ1-4; D ambiguous. Germline V gene data show CDR1 as SEHNR and CDR2 as FQNEAQ (reference sequence). V was clipped by 3 bases and J by 4 bases, with 6 bases between them. The CDR3 is 13 residues long. Here the CDR3 reads CASSFRDNEKLFF. DNA for the CDR3: TGTGCCAGCAGCTTTAGGGATAATGAAAAACTGTTTTTT.

The sample holds a few counts of this clone. V is TRBV6-4 and J is TRBJ1-5; D gene ambiguous. V was shortened by 3 bases and J by 4 bases, with 7 bases between the two germline ends. The CDR3 is 13 amino acids. Germline CDR1 MRHNA, CDR2 SNTAGT. The DNA for the CDR3 is TGTGCCAGCAGTGAGGATCTAAATCAGCCCCAGCATTTT. Its translation: CASSEDLNQPQHF.

This sequence joins TRBV29-1 and TRBJ2-2; D gene uncertain. Looked up from germline, CDR1 is SQVTM and CDR2 is ANQGSEA. The CDR3 sequence is 13 residues long. Trimming took off 2 bases at V and 4 bases at J, with 8 bases between the two ends. The chain's CDR3 is CSVETVGTGELFF. The CDR3, as DNA: TGCAGCGTTGAAACGGTGGGCACCGGGGAGCTGTTTTTT.